The next 5 T cell receptor gamma chains were all read from a single sample in a study of gamma-delta chains in newborns, infants, children (dated 2019 in TCRdb). Sequencing was performed on an Illumina MiSeq. With CATT, TCRdb called clones again from the public reads; duplicate DNA rows were later joined. The sample data list under 600 gamma-chain clones, and less than 55% of these were observed just once. Roughly 50% of the sample is taken by the ten largest. Sequencing was done on a sample of blood. Receptor source: a child who was a newborn, infant or young child, either healthy, febrile or measles-vaccinated (not recorded which).

A remark on this clone: A much larger clone lies a single base off, so this may be a read error. The chain is built from TRGV9 and TRGJP. TCRdb offers no J gene call, so here the DNA was matched to germline to obtain one. Per germline, CDR1 GITISATS and CDR2 ISYDGTV (reference sequence). V was pared by 4 bases and J by 2 bases, with 11 bases of the junction left unmatched. The CDR3 length is 19 residues. The CDR3 protein is CALWDVAARQELGKKIKVF. The DNA for the CDR3 is TGTGCCTTGTGGGACGTAGCCGCGAGGCAAGAGTTGGGCAAAAAAATCAAGGTATTT.

About this clone: A read error is possible here, since a much larger clone lies one base away. This CDR3 is also generated by other DNA sequences in the sample. The rearrangement joins TRGV9 to TRGJP. The J gene, left out of TCRdb, was set here by checking the DNA against germline. Germline CDR1 and CDR2: GITISATS and ISYDGTV (reference sequence). The CDR3 spans 19 residues. V lost 1 base and J lost 4; bases outside the gene matches: 10. CDR3 nucleotides: TGTGCCTTGTGGGAGGTAGCCGCGAGACAAGAGTTGGGCAAAAAAATCAAGGTATTT. Translation: CALWEVAARQELGKKIKVF.

Note on this clone: This is likely an artifact of a read error, given a far larger clone one base away. This chain connects TRGV9 to TRGJP. TCRdb is silent on the J gene; assignment here came from matching the DNA to germline. The V gene's germline CDR1 is GITISATS and CDR2 ISYDGTV (reference sequence). The CDR3 runs to 17 residues. This CDR3 is CALWEVPQELDKKIKVF. The CDR3 DNA is TGTGCCTTGTGGGAGGTGCCCCAAGAGTTGGACAAAAAAATCAAGGTATTT.

The V call is TRGV3, the J call TRGJ1 or TRGJ2. No J segment appears in TCRdb, so it was assigned here by matching the sequence to germline. V shed 4 bases and J 6 bases; nucleotides not matched to a gene: 9. The germline CDR1 and CDR2 sequences are VTNTFY and YDVSTARD (reference sequence). The CDR3 runs 13 residues. CDR3 region: CATWDAFGYKKLF. CDR3 DNA: TGTGCCACCTGGGATGCCTTTGGTTATAAGAAACTCTTT.

By share, this clone ranks as large (0.1 to 1%). The chain recombines TRGV9 with TRGJP. The J gene was missing in TCRdb and was found by matching the end of the DNA to germline. Germline V gene data show CDR1 as GITISATS and CDR2 as ISYDGTV (reference sequence). The CDR3 length is 14 residues. Unmatched junction bases numbered 0, after V lost 0 bases and J lost 10 bases. The CDR3 DNA follows: TGTGCCTTGTGGGAGGTGTTGGGCAAAAAAATCAAGGTATTT. Encoded protein: CALWEVLGKKIKVF.